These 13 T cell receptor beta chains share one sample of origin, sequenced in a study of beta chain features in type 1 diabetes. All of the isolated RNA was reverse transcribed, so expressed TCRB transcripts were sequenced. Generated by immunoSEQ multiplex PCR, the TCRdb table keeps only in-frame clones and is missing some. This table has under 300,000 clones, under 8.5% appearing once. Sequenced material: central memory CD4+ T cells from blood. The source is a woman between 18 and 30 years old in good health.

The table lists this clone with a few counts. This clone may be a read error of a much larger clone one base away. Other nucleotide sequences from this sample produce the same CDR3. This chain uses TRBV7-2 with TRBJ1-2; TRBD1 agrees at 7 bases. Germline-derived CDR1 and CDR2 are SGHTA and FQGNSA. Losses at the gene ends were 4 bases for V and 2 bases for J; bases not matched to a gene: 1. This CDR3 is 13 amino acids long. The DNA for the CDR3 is TGTGCCAGCAGCTCGGGACAGAACTATGGCTACACCTTC. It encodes CASSSGQNYGYTF. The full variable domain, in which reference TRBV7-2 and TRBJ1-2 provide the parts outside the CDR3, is GAGVSQSPSNKVTEKGKDVELRCDPISGHTALYWYRQSLGQGLEFLIYFQGNSAPDKSGLPSDRFSAERTGGSVSTLTIQRTQQEDSAVYLCASSSGQNYGYTFGSGTRLTVV.

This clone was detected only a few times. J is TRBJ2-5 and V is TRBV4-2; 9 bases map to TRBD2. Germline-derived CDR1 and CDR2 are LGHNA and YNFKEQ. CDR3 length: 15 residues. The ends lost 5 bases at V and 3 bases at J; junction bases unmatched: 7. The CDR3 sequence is CASSSSSGSKETQYF. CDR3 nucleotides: TGTGCCAGCAGCTCTAGTAGCGGGAGTAAAGAGACCCAGTACTTC.

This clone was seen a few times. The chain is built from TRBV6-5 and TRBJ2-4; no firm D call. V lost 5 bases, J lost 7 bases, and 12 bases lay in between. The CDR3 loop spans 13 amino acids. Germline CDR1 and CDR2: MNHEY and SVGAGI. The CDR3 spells CASSRTGGNIQYF. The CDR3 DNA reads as TGTGCCAGCAGTCGGACGGGTGGCAACATTCAGTACTTC.

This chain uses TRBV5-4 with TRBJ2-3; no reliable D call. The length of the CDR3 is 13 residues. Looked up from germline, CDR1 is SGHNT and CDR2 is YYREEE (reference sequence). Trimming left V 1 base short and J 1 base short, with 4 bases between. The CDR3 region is CASSLSGTDTQYF. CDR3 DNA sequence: TGTGCCAGCAGCTTGTCCGGCACAGATACGCAGTATTTT.

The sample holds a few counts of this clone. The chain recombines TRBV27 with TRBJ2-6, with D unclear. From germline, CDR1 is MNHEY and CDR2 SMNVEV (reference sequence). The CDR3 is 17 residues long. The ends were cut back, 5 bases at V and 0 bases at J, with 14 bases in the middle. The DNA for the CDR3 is TGTGCCAGCAGTCCCATCCCAGCGCGCTCTGGGGCCAACGTCCTGACTTTC. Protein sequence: CASSPIPARSGANVLTF.

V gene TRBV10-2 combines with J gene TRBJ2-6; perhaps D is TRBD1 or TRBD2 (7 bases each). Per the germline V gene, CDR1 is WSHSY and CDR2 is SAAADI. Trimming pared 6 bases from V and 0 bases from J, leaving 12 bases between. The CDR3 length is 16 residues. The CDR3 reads CASRTGRVSGANVLTF. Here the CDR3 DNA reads TGCGCCAGCAGGACAGGGAGGGTCTCTGGGGCCAACGTCCTGACTTTC.

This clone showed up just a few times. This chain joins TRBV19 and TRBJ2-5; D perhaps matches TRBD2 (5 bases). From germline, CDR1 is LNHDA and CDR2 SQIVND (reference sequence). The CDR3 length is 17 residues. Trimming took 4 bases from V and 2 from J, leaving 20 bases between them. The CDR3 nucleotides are TGTGCCAGTAGTAAAGGGAGCATACGGATTCTACAAGAGACCCAGTACTTC. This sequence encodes CASSKGSIRILQETQYF.

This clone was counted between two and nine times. In DNA, the CDR3 is TGTGCCAGTAGTCCCGGACTCCGTCGCACAGATACGCAGTATTTT. This sequence encodes CASSPGLRRTDTQYF. V and J are TRBV19 and TRBJ2-3; a weak D match, TRBD2 (5 bases). The V gene lost 5 bases and the J gene lost 1 base, with 13 bases spanning the gap. The CDR3 length is 15 residues. Per the germline V gene, CDR1 is LNHDA and CDR2 is SQIVND (reference sequence).

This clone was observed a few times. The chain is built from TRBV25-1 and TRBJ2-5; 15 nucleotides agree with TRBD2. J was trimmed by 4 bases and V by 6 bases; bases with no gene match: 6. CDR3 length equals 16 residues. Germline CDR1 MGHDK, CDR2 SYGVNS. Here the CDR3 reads CASSRTSGGAGETQYF. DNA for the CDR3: TGTGCCAGCAGCCGGACTAGCGGGGGGGCCGGAGAGACCCAGTACTTC. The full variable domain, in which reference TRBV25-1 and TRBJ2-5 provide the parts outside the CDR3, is EADIYQTPRYLVIGTGKKITLECSQTMGHDKMYWYQQDPGMELHLIHYSYGVNSTEKGDLSSESTVSRIRTEHFPLTLESARPSHTSQYLCASSRTSGGAGETQYFGPGTRLLVL.

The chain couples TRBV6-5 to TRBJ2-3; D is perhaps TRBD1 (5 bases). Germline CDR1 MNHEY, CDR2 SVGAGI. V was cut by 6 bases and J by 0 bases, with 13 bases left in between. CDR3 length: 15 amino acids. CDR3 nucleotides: TGTGCCAGCAGACTCACAGGAGCTAGCACAGATACGCAGTATTTT. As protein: CASRLTGASTDTQYF.

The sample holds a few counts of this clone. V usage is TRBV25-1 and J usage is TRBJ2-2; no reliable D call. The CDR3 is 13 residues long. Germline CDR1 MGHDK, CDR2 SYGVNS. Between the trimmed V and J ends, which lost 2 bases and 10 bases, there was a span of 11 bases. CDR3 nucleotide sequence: TGTGCCAGCAGTGAACCATCGACACAGGAGCTGTTTTTT. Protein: CASSEPSTQELFF.

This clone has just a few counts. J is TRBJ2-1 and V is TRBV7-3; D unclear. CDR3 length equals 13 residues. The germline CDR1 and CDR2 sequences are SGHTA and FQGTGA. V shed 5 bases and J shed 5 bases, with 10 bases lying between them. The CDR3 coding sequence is TGTGCCAGCAGCCCCACGCCGGACAATGAGCAGTTCTTC. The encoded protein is CASSPTPDNEQFF.

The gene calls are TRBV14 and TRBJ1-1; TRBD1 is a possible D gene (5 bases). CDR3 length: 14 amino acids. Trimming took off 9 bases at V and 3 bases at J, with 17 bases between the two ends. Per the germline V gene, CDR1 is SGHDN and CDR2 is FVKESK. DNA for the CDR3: TGTGCCAGTCAGGGAACAGCGCCGGACACTGAAGCTTTCTTT. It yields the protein CASQGTAPDTEAFF.